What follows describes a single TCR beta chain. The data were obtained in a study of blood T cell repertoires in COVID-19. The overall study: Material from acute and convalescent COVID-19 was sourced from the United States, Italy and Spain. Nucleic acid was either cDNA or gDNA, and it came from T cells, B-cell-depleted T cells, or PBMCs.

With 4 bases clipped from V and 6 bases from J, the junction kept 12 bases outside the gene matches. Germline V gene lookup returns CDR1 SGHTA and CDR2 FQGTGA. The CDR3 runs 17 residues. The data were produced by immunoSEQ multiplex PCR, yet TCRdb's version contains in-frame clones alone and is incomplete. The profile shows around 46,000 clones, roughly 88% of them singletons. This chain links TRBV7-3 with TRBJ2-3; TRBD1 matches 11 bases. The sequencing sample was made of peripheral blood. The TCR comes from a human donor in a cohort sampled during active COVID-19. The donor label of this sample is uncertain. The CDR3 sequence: CASSYSGTGGITDTQYF. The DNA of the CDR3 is TGTGCCAGCAGCTACTCCGGGACAGGGGGAATAACGGATACGCAGTATTTT.